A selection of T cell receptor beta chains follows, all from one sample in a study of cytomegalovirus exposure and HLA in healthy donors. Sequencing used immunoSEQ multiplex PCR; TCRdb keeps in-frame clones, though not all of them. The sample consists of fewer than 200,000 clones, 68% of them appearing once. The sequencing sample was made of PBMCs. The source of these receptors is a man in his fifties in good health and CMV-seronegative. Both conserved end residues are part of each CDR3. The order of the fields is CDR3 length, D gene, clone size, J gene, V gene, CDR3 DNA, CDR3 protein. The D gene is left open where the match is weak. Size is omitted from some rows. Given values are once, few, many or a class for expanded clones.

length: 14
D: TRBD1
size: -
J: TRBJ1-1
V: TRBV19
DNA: TGTGCCAGTAACCCCAGGGGGATGAACACTGAAGCTTTCTTT
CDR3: CASNPRGMNTEAFF

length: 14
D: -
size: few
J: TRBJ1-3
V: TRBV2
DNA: TGTGCCAGCCGGGGGGGGACTGGTCCGAACACCATATATTTT
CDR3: CASRGGTGPNTIYF

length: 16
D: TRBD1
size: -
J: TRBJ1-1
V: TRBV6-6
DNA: TGTGCCAGCAGTAAACCGGGACAGGGGGCGTACACTGAAGCTTTCTTT
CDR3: CASSKPGQGAYTEAFF

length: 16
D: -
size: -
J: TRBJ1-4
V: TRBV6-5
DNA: TGTGCCAGCAGTTACTCCGGGGGGGCGCCCGGTGAAAAACTGTTTTTT
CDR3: CASSYSGGAPGEKLFF

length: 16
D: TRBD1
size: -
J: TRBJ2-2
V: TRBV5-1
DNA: TGCGCCAGCAGCGGAGAACAGGGGTGGAACACCGGGGAGCTGTTTTTT
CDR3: CASSGEQGWNTGELFF

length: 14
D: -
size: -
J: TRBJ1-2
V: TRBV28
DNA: TGTGCCAGCAGTTATGTCGGGGATAACTATGGCTACACCTTC
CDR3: CASSYVGDNYGYTF

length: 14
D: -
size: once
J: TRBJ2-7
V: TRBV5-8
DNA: TGTGCCAGCAGCTTGTCAGGGTTTGTTCACGAGCAGTACTTC
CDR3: CASSLSGFVHEQYF

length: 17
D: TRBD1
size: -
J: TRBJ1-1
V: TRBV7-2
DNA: TGTGCCAGCAGCCCGCTGCCGGGACAGGGGGGGAACACTGAAGCTTTCTTT
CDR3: CASSPLPGQGGNTEAFF

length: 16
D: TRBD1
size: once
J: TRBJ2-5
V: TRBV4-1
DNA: TGCGCCAGCAGCCAACTCGACAGGGGGGTTCGAGAGACCCAGTACTTC
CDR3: CASSQLDRGVRETQYF

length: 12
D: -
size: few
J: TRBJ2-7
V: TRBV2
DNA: TGTGCCACCACAGGGAACTCCTACGAGCAGTACTTC
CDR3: CATTGNSYEQYF